The sequence of this T cell receptor beta chain was determined in a study of OX40 agonist ivuxolimab in advanced cancers. Study-wide context: Ivuxolimab was a fully human IgG2 agonistic monoclonal antibody targeting the costimulatory receptor OX40 (CD134). Peripheral TCRbeta sequencing aimed to test whether ivuxolimab altered TCR sequence diversity and caused clonal T-cell expansion. Intravenous ivuxolimab was administered to patients every 2 weeks at six dose levels: 0.01, 0.1, 0.3, 1.5, 3 and 10 mg/kg. A male proportion of roughly 85% and a mean age of approximately 55 years, ranging from 23 to 79, were recorded for the dose-escalation cohort. Prior anti-PD-1, anti-PD-L1 or anti-CTLA-4 therapy was permitted, and about two fifths of dose-escalation patients had received checkpoint inhibitors. Partial responses occurred in three dose-escalation patients, of whom one had hepatocellular carcinoma and two had cutaneous melanoma. The monotherapy dose-escalation portion (N of about 57 patients) of the phase I ivuxolimab trial is reported in the paper. Among the roughly 52 dose-escalation patients, some 20 had hepatocellular carcinoma, roughly 15 melanoma, 9 renal cell carcinoma and 9 head and neck cancer.

The trial excluded patients who had a history of autoimmune disease or who were on systemic immunosuppression. Peripheral blood for TCR sequencing was collected from all dose cohorts at baseline, on cycle 4 day 1, and on cycle 7 day 1. The samples were drawn from a first-in-human, open-label, multicenter phase I dose-escalation trial of ivuxolimab. Adults with locally advanced or metastatic melanoma, renal cell, hepatocellular, or head and neck squamous cell carcinoma were enrolled in the trial. Before TCR sequencing, CD4+ T cells and CD8+ T cells from peripheral blood were sorted into separate populations. To sequence the TCRbeta CDR3 region, genomic DNA was isolated from the sorted cells. The immunoSEQ Assay was used for sequencing of TCRbeta CDR3 regions. What TCRdb holds here is the immuneACCESS table cut down to in-frame rearrangements. Part of the clones is not present; checked against another copy, under half of the missing clones reflect an unresolved V gene, and the others are unexplained. The sample table holds about 98,000 clones, of which just under 95% were seen once. The top ten constitute around 0.25% of the sample.

Overall study results and their limits: Low levels of normalized T-cell clonal expansion were also shown by some nonresponding patients. Partial responders in the 0.1-3.0 mg/kg groups had among the lowest normalized peripheral clonal expansion, especially among CD8+ T cells. Clonal expansion of both CD4+ and CD8+ blood T cells was observed from baseline to week 6 at doses 0.1 to 3.0 mg/kg. After ivuxolimab, expanded clones were on average more numerous among CD8+ T cells than among CD4+ T cells. The antigen specificity of the peripheral T cells that underwent clonal expansion was not determined.

As regards this clone: Its antigen remains undetermined. No per-base quality is available; no much larger clone lies one base away.

From the germline V gene (reference sequence), CDR1 is MNHEY and CDR2 is SMNVEV. Between the V and J ends, shortened by 3 bases and 7 bases respectively, the junction contains 10 bases. Including the terminal cysteine and phenylalanine, the CDR3 comprises 13 residues. Of all the DNA, just the CDR3 is kept, 39 bases in frame from base 1. The sequence was obtained from an adult with an advanced solid tumor such as melanoma, head and neck, liver or kidney cancer. This specimen was CD4+ or CD8+ T cells sorted from blood, taken in a trial of the OX40 agonist ivuxolimab. The chain employs TRBV27 and TRBJ1-5, with a weak D call of TRBD1 (5 bases match). The nucleotide sequence is given as TGTGCCAGCAGTTTGGCAGGGAACCAGCCCCAGCATTTT. Its amino acids are CASSLAGNQPQHF.